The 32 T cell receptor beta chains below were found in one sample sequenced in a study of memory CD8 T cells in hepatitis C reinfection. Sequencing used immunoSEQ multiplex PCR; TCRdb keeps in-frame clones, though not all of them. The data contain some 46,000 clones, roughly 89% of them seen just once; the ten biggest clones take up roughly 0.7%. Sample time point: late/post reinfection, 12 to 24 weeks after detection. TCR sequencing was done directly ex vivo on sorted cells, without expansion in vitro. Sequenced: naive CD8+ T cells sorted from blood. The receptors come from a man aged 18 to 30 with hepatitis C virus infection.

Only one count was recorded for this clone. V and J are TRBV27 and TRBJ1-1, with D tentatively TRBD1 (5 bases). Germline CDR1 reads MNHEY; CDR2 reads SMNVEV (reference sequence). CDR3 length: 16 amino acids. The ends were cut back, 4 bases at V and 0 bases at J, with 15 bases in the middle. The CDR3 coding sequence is TGTGCCAGCAGTTCTCCGGGGGTACGGGTGAACACTGAAGCTTTCTTT. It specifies CASSSPGVRVNTEAFF.

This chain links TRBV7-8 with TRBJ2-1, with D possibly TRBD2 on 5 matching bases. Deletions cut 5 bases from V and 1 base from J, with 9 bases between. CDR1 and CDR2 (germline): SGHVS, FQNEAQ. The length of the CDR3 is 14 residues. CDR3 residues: CASSVGGSYNEQFF. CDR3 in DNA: TGTGCCAGCAGCGTCGGCGGGTCCTACAATGAGCAGTTCTTC. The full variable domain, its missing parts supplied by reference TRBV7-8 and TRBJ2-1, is GAGVSQSPRYKVAKRGQDVALRCDPISGHVSLFWYQQALGQGPEFLTYFQNEAQLDKSGLPSDRFFAERPEGSVSTLKIQRTQQEDSAVYLCASSVGGSYNEQFFGPGTRLTVL.

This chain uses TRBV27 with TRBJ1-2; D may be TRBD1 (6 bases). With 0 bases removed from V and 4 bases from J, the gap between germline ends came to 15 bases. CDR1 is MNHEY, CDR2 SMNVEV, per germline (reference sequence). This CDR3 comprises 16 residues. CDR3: CASSLSGAGALYGYTF. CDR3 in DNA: TGTGCCAGCAGTTTATCGGGGGCAGGGGCCCTCTATGGCTACACCTTC.

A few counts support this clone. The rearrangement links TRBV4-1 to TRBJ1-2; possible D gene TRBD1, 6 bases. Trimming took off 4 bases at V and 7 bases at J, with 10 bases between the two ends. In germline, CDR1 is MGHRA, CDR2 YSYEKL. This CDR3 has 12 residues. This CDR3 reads CASSPQGFGYTF. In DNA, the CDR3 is TGCGCCAGCAGCCCACAGGGTTTTGGCTACACCTTC.

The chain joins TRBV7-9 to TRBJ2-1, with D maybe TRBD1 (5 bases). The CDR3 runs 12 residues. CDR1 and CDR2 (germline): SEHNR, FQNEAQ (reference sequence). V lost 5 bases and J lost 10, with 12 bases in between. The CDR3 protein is CASSRGIGEQFF. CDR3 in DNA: TGTGCCAGCAGCAGGGGCATAGGGGAGCAGTTCTTC.

CDR3: CASSPSLGGEQFF. CDR3 nucleotides: TGTGCCAGCAGCCCCTCCCTCGGGGGTGAGCAGTTCTTC. The genes are TRBV5-4 and TRBJ2-1; a weak D match, TRBD2 (6 bases). V lost 4 bases and J lost 9, with 14 bases in between. The length of the CDR3 is 13 residues. Germline V lookup: CDR1 SGHNT, CDR2 YYREEE (reference sequence).

CDR3 sequence (DNA): TGTGCCAGCAGCCCTCGGATAATAGCGGGGGGGTCGGAGCAGTTCTTC. Translated: CASSPRIIAGGSEQFF. This chain links TRBV27 with TRBJ2-1; 11 nucleotides match TRBD2. The CDR3 has 16 residues. V trimming: 6 bases; J trimming: 10 bases; junction bases outside the gene matches: 14. The germline V gene encodes CDR1 MNHEY and CDR2 SMNVEV (reference sequence).

The CDR3 reads CASSYTGTSSETQYF. CDR3 coding DNA: TGTGCCAGCAGTTACACAGGGACTAGCTCCGAGACCCAGTACTTC. This chain connects TRBV6-5 to TRBJ2-5, with 9 bases that match TRBD2. The CDR3 extends over 15 amino acids. Trimming took 2 bases from V and 5 from J; bases not matched to a gene: 6. Germline loops: CDR1 MNHEY, CDR2 SVGAGI.

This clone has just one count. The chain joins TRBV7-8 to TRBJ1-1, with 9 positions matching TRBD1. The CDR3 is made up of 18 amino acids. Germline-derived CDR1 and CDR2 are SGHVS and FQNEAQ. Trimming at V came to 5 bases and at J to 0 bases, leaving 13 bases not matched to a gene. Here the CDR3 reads CASSLPRTGEGMNTEAFF. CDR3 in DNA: TGTGCCAGCAGCCTCCCACGGACAGGGGAGGGGATGAACACTGAAGCTTTCTTT.

CDR3 region: CASGQGGHPNTEAFF. DNA for the CDR3: TGTGCCAGCGGGCAAGGGGGACACCCGAACACTGAAGCTTTCTTT. The chain combines TRBV7-9 with TRBJ1-1, with D perhaps TRBD1 (6 bases). The CDR3 contains 15 residues. CDR1 and CDR2 from the germline V gene are SEHNR and FQNEAQ (reference sequence). V was cut by 8 bases and J by 1 base, with 17 bases left in between.

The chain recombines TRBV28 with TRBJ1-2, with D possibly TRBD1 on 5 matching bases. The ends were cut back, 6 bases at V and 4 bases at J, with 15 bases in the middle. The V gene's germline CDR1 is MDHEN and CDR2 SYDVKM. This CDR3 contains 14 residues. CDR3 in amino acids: CASSPDSASYGYTF. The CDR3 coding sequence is TGTGCCAGCAGCCCTGACAGCGCCAGCTATGGCTACACCTTC.

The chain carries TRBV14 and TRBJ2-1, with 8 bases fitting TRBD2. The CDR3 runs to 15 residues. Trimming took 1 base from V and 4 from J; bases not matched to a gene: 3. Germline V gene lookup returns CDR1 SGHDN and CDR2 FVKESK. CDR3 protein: CASSQAGGPYNEQFF. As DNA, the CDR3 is TGTGCCAGCAGCCAAGCGGGGGGGCCATACAATGAGCAGTTCTTC.

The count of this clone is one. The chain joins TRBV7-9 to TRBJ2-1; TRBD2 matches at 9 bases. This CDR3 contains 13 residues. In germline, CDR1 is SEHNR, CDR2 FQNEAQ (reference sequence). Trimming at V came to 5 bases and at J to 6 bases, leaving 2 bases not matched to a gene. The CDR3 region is CASSAGGVNEQFF. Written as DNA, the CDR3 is TGTGCCAGCAGCGCGGGGGGGGTCAATGAGCAGTTCTTC.

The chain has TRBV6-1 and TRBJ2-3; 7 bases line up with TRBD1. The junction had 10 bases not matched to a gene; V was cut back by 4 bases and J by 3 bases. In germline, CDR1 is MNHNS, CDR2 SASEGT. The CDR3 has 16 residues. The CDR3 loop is CASSALGTVPTDTQYF. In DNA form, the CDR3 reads TGTGCCAGCAGTGCATTGGGGACAGTTCCGACAGATACGCAGTATTTT.

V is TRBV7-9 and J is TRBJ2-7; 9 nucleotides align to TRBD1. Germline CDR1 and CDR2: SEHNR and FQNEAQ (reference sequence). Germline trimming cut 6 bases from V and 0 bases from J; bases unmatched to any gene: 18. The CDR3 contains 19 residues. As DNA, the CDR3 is TGTGCCAGCAGTAAAACAGGGGGCGCCGGCGGGACCCCCTCCTACGAGCAGTACTTC. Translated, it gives CASSKTGGAGGTPSYEQYF.

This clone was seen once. The CDR3 sequence is CASSLDWLAGDGDTQYF. The CDR3 nucleotides read TGTGCCAGCAGCTTAGATTGGCTAGCGGGAGACGGAGATACGCAGTATTTT. The chain couples TRBV11-2 to TRBJ2-3; TRBD2 agrees at 10 bases. CDR3 size: 17 residues. In germline, CDR1 is SGHAT, CDR2 FQNNGV. V trimming: 0 bases; J trimming: 5 bases; junction bases outside the gene matches: 8.

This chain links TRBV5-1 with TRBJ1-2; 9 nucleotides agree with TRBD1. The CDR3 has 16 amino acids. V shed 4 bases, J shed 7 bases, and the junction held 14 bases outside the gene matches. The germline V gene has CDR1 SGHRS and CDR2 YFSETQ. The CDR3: CASSRDREAPVGGYTF. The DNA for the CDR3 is TGCGCCAGCAGCAGGGACAGGGAGGCCCCGGTGGGTGGCTACACCTTC.

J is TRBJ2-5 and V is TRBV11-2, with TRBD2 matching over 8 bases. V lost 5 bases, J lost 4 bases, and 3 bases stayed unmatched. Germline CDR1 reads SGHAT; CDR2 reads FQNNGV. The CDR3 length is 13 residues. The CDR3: CASSPRGGETQYF. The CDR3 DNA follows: TGTGCCAGCAGCCCCCGGGGGGGAGAGACCCAGTACTTC.

CDR3 protein: CASSFGRLDRGYEAFF. For the CDR3, the DNA is TGTGCCAGCAGCTTCGGACGTCTCGACAGAGGATATGAAGCTTTCTTT. The chain couples TRBV5-6 to TRBJ1-1; a possible D gene is TRBD1 (5 bases). The CDR3 sequence is 16 residues long. Germline-derived CDR1 and CDR2 are SGHDT and YYEEEE. The ends were cut back, 2 bases at V and 7 bases at J, with 21 bases in the middle. Looking up the rest from reference TRBV5-6 and TRBJ1-1 gives the full variable domain: DAGVTQSPTHLIKTRGQQVTLRCSPKSGHDTVSWYQQALGQGPQFIFQYYEEEERQRGNFPDRFSGHQFPNYSSELNVNALLLGDSALYLCASSFGRLDRGYEAFFGQGTRLTVV.

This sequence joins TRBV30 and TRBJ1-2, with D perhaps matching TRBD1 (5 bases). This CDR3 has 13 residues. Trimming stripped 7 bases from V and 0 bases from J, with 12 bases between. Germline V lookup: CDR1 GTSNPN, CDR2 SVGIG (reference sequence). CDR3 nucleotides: TGTGCCTCCATGACAGATCCTAACTATGGCTACACCTTC. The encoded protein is CASMTDPNYGYTF.

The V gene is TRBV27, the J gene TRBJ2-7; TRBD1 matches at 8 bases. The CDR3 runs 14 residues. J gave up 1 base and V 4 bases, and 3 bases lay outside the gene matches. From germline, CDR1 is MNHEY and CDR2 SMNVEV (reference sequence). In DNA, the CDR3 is TGTGCCAGCAGTTATAGACAGGGGTCCTACGAGCAGTACGTC. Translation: CASSYRQGSYEQYV.

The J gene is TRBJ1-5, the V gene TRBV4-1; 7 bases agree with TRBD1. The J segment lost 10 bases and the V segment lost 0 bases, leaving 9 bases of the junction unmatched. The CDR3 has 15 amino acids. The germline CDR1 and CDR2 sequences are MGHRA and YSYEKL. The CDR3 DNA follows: TGCGCCAGCAGCCAAGAGACAGGGATTTTAAGTCCCCAGCATTTT. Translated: CASSQETGILSPQHF.

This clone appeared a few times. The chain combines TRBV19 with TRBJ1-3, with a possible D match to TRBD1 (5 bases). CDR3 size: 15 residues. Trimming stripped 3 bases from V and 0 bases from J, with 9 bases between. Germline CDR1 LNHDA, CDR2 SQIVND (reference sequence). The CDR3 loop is CASSIGTGSGNTIYF. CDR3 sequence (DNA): TGTGCCAGTAGTATCGGGACTGGCTCTGGAAACACCATATATTTT.

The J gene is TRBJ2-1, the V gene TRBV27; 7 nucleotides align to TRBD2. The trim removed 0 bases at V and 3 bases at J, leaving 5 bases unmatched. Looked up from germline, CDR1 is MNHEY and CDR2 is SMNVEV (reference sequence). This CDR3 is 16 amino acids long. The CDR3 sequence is CASSLSAGLLYNEQFF. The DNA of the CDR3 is TGTGCCAGCAGTTTATCGGCGGGACTACTCTACAATGAGCAGTTCTTC.

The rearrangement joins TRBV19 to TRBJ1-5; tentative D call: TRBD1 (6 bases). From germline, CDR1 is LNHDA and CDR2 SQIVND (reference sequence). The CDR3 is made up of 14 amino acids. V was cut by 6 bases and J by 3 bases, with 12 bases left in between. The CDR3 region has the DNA TGTGCCAGTAGCCCTGGGGGGGCCAATCAGCCCCAGCATTTT. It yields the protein CASSPGGANQPQHF.

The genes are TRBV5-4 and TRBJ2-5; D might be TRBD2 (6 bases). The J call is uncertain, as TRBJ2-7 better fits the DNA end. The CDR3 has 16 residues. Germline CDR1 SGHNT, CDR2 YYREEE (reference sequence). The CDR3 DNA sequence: TGTGCCAGCAGCTTGGCGGGAGCCATTGGAGACGACGAGCAGTACTTC. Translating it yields CASSLAGAIGDDEQYF.

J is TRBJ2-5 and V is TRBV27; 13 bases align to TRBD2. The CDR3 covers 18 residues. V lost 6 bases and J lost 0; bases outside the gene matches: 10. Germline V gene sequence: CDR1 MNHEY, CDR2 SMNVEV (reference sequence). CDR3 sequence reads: CASRPWTSGSVDQETQYF. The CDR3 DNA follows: TGTGCCAGCAGGCCCTGGACTAGCGGGAGTGTGGACCAAGAGACCCAGTACTTC.

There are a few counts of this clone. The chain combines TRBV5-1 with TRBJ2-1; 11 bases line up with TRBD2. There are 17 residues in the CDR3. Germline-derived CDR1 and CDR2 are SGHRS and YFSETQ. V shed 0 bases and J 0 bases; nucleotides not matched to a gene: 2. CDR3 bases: TGCGCCAGCAGCTTGGGACTAGCGGGGTACTCCTACAATGAGCAGTTCTTC. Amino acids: CASSLGLAGYSYNEQFF.

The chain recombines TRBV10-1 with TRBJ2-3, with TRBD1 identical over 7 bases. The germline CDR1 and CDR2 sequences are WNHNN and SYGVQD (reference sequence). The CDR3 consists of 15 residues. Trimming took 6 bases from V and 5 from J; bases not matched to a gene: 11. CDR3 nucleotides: TGCGCCAGCAGCGATCGACAGGGTACTGTAGATACGCAGTATTTT. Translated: CASSDRQGTVDTQYF.

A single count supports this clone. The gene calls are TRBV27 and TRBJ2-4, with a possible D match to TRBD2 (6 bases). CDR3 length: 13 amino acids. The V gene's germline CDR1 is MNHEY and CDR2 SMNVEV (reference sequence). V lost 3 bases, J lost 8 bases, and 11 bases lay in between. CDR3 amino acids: CASSLGGGDIQYF. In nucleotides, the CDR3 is TGTGCCAGCAGTTTGGGGGGTGGGGACATTCAGTACTTC.

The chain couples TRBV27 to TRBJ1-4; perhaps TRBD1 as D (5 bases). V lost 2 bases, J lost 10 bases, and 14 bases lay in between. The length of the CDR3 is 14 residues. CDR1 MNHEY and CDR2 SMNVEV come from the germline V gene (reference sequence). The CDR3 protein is CASSLTRGAAKLFF. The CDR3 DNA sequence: TGTGCCAGCAGTTTAACCCGCGGGGCGGCAAAACTGTTTTTT.

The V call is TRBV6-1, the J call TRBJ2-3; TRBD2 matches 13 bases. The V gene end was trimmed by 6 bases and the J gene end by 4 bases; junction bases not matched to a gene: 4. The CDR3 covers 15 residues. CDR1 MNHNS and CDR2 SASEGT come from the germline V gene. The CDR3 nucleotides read TGTGCCAGCAGGGGACTAGCGGGGAGGTCAGATACGCAGTATTTT. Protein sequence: CASRGLAGRSDTQYF.